This T cell receptor (beta chain) was found in a study of monozygotic twins with inflammatory bowel disease. Germline CDR1 reads DFQATT; CDR2 reads SNEGSKA (reference sequence). The CDR3 length is 13 residues. Following a re-call of the 5' RACE reads, TCRdb has one entry per CDR3 protein and lacks DNA. The table lists some 200,000 distinct CDR3 sequences. The chain employs TRBV20-1 and TRBJ2-1; TCRdb selects TRBD1, and the lack of DNA leaves this call unchecked. Sequenced: blood. The TCR comes from a human donor with ulcerative colitis or Crohn's disease, or a healthy co-twin of an affected twin (not recorded which). The CDR3 here is CSARTDTYNEQFF.